The 24 T cell receptor beta chains presented below share a single source sample, sequenced in a study of cytomegalovirus exposure and HLA in healthy donors. The PCR was carried out with 60 Vbeta primers and 13 Jbeta primers. Measured with immunoSEQ multiplex PCR; TCRdb has only the in-frame clones, and not every one. The repertoire holds about 100,000 clones, roughly four fifths seen once, with roughly 2% in the top ten. The sample taken for sequencing was PBMCs. All receptors come from a man between 18 and 29 years old in good health and CMV-seronegative.

This clone occurred once. J is TRBJ1-2 and V is TRBV27; 10 positions match TRBD1. Germline V lookup: CDR1 MNHEY, CDR2 SMNVEV (reference sequence). The trim removed 6 bases at V and 4 bases at J, leaving 5 bases unmatched. The CDR3 loop spans 14 amino acids. The CDR3 sequence: CASRPGQGSYGYTF. CDR3 nucleotide sequence: TGTGCCAGCAGGCCGGGACAGGGGAGCTATGGCTACACCTTC.

The sample holds one count of this clone. The chain's CDR3 is CASMGAGNTEAFF. The CDR3 nucleotides are TGTGCCAGCATGGGGGCGGGGAACACTGAAGCTTTCTTT. The chain joins TRBV6-5 to TRBJ1-1; TRBD1 might be the D (6 bases). Germline assignment: CDR1 MNHEY and CDR2 SVGAGI. The CDR3 runs 13 residues. V was shortened by 7 bases and J by 1 base, with 10 bases between the two germline ends.

V usage is TRBV6-1 and J usage is TRBJ2-3; 12 bases are a match to TRBD1. Losses at the gene ends were 4 bases for V and 6 bases for J; bases not matched to a gene: 5. This CDR3 comprises 15 residues. Looked up from germline, CDR1 is MNHNS and CDR2 is SASEGT. The DNA of the CDR3 is TGTGCCAGCAGTGTGGGACAGGGGGCGGTGGATACGCAGTATTTT. Its translation is CASSVGQGAVDTQYF.

The rearrangement joins TRBV6-5 to TRBJ2-7, with 8 bases aligning to TRBD1. Trimming at V came to 4 bases and at J to 6 bases, leaving 2 bases not matched to a gene. The CDR3 is 12 amino acids. The germline gives CDR1 MNHEY, CDR2 SVGAGI. The CDR3 nucleotides are TGTGCCAGCAGTTTTACAGGGGGCGAGCAGTACTTC. Translation gives CASSFTGGEQYF.

This chain joins TRBV7-9 and TRBJ2-7, with 8 bases lining up with TRBD1. V lost 5 bases, J lost 0 bases, and 12 bases stayed unmatched. This CDR3 spans 17 amino acids. In germline, CDR1 is SEHNR, CDR2 FQNEAQ (reference sequence). The CDR3: CASSPKADRAVSYEQYF. CDR3 bases: TGTGCCAGCAGCCCAAAGGCGGACAGGGCGGTCTCCTACGAGCAGTACTTC.

The V call is TRBV7-2, the J call TRBJ2-2; no clear D. The CDR3 is made up of 14 amino acids. V was shortened by 1 base and J by 3 bases, with 6 bases between the two germline ends. Germline V gives CDR1 SGHTA, CDR2 FQGNSA. The CDR3 loop is CASSLVSDTGELFF. The DNA for the CDR3 is TGTGCCAGCAGCTTAGTTTCGGACACCGGGGAGCTGTTTTTT.

This clone was counted a few times. The CDR3 nucleotides read TGCGCCAGCAGCCAAGTCCCGGGGGTTCACGAGCAGTACTTC. As protein: CASSQVPGVHEQYF. V gene TRBV4-1 combines with J gene TRBJ2-7; D may be TRBD2 (6 bases). Trimming took 1 base from V and 5 from J, leaving 12 bases between them. CDR1 and CDR2 from the germline V gene are MGHRA and YSYEKL. This CDR3 is 14 amino acids long.

This clone ranks as medium-sized. The chain couples TRBV18 to TRBJ1-1; a weak D match, TRBD1 (6 bases). The germline V and J ends were trimmed by 6 bases and 3 bases, with 11 bases remaining between them. The CDR3 covers 13 residues. The V gene's germline CDR1 is KGHSH and CDR2 LQKENI. CDR3 bases: TGTGCCAGCTCTCTAGGGGGGGACACTGAAGCTTTCTTT. It encodes CASSLGGDTEAFF.

The rearrangement uses TRBV7-2 and TRBJ2-4, with D possibly matching TRBD2 (7 bases). Germline assignment: CDR1 SGHTA and CDR2 FQGNSA. This CDR3 is 15 amino acids long. The V end was cut by 1 base, the J end by 9 bases, with 16 bases between. The CDR3 loop is CASSLEGGPWAIQYF. The CDR3 nucleotides are TGTGCCAGCAGCTTAGAGGGGGGGCCATGGGCCATTCAGTACTTC.

This sequence joins TRBV29-1 and TRBJ1-1; D perhaps matches TRBD1 (5 bases). This CDR3 has 15 amino acids. V was clipped by 4 bases and J by 0 bases, with 15 bases between them. Germline V lookup: CDR1 SQVTM, CDR2 ANQGSEA. The CDR3 bases are TGCAGCGTTGGCGGTCAGGGTGGTGTGAACACTGAAGCTTTCTTT. It is translated as CSVGGQGGVNTEAFF.

The table lists this clone with a few counts. The chain carries TRBV15 and TRBJ2-1; 11 bases map to TRBD2. Germline V gene lookup returns CDR1 LNHNV and CDR2 YYDKDF (reference sequence). The CDR3 sequence is 23 residues long. V lost 2 bases, J lost 3 bases, and 24 bases stayed unmatched. CDR3 sequence reads: CATSRRARGPGLAGNRDYNEQFF. CDR3 nucleotides: TGTGCCACCAGCAGAAGGGCCAGGGGACCAGGACTAGCGGGTAATAGGGACTACAATGAGCAGTTCTTC.

This sequence joins TRBV5-1 and TRBJ2-6, with 10 bases fitting TRBD1. Germline-derived CDR1 and CDR2 are SGHRS and YFSETQ. The J segment lost 3 bases and the V segment lost 5 bases, leaving 17 bases of the junction unmatched. CDR3 length: 20 amino acids. The CDR3 here is CASSYPLGDRGSSGANVLTF. CDR3 DNA sequence: TGCGCCAGCAGTTACCCCCTAGGGGACAGGGGCTCTAGTGGGGCCAACGTCCTGACTTTC.

This clone was seen more than once but under ten times. The rearrangement uses TRBV4-2 and TRBJ2-3, with 7 bases aligning to TRBD2. Unmatched junction bases numbered 5, after V lost 2 bases and J lost 3 bases. Germline CDR1 reads LGHNA; CDR2 reads YNFKEQ. This CDR3 comprises 15 residues. CDR3 nucleotides: TGTGCCAGCAGCCAAACCGGGGGGATGACAGATACGCAGTATTTT. Its translation is CASSQTGGMTDTQYF.

This clone came up once. Additional DNA sequences in this sample encode the identical CDR3. The chain joins TRBV7-2 to TRBJ1-6; D is unclear. The CDR3 is made up of 13 amino acids. The V and J ends lost 1 base and 7 bases respectively, with 5 bases between them. Per germline, CDR1 SGHTA and CDR2 FQGNSA. For the CDR3, the DNA is TGTGCCAGCAGCTTAGGACTCAATTCACCCCTCCACTTT. Residues: CASSLGLNSPLHF. Variable domain in full (rest from reference TRBV7-2 and TRBJ1-6): GAGVSQSPSNKVTEKGKDVELRCDPISGHTALYWYRQSLGQGLEFLIYFQGNSAPDKSGLPSDRFSAERTGGSVSTLTIQRTQQEDSAVYLCASSLGLNSPLHFGNGTRLTVT.

V gene TRBV21-1 combines with J gene TRBJ2-7; TRBD1 is the table's D call, not checked against the DNA. TRBV21-1 is a pseudogene locus. CDR3 size: 17 residues. DNA of the CDR3: TGTGCCAGCAGCAAAAAAGGTTGGACAGACTCTACCTACGAGCAGTACTTC. Its translation: CASSKKGWTDSTYEQYF.

The rearrangement uses TRBV6-4 and TRBJ1-5; D call uncertain. The CDR3 is made up of 16 amino acids. Trimming removed 5 bases from V and 3 bases from J, with 17 bases in between. Per the germline V gene, CDR1 is MRHNA and CDR2 is SNTAGT. CDR3 nucleotides: TGTGCCAGCAGTCCCTTCTTCATGGGCCACAATCAGCCCCAGCATTTT. Its protein is CASSPFFMGHNQPQHF.

This chain connects TRBV7-8 to TRBJ1-2, with 8 bases identical to TRBD1. The CDR3 totals 15 residues. The germline gives CDR1 SGHVS, CDR2 FQNEAQ. J gave up 3 bases and V 5 bases, and 8 bases lay outside the gene matches. CDR3 sequence: CASSRSGQVDYGYTF. For the CDR3, the DNA is TGTGCCAGCAGCCGATCGGGACAGGTGGACTATGGCTACACCTTC.

The V gene is TRBV9, the J gene TRBJ2-1; a weak D match, TRBD1 (6 bases). The germline V and J ends were trimmed by 7 bases and 7 bases, with 15 bases remaining between them. This CDR3 region has 13 residues. CDR1 and CDR2 from the germline V gene are SGDLS and YYNGEE. The CDR3 sequence: CASGGQLINEQFF. CDR3 sequence (DNA): TGTGCCAGCGGGGGCCAGTTGATAAATGAGCAGTTCTTC.

V usage is TRBV5-4 and J usage is TRBJ2-7; TRBD2 matches at 9 bases. The germline V gene encodes CDR1 SGHNT and CDR2 YYREEE (reference sequence). The V gene end was trimmed by 0 bases and the J gene end by 2 bases; junction bases not matched to a gene: 3. The CDR3 length is 15 residues. The CDR3 nucleotides read TGTGCCAGCAGCTTGGGTAGCGGGGGCCCCTACGAGCAGTACTTC. It specifies CASSLGSGGPYEQYF.

The rearrangement links TRBV25-1 to TRBJ2-2, with 9 bases aligning to TRBD2. Looked up from germline, CDR1 is MGHDK and CDR2 is SYGVNS. Losses at the gene ends were 4 bases for V and 5 bases for J; bases not matched to a gene: 11. The CDR3 sequence is 17 residues long. In DNA form, the CDR3 reads TGTGCCAGCAGTGCGCAGCGGGGGGCTGGGGGGACCGGGGAGCTGTTTTTT. It encodes CASSAQRGAGGTGELFF.

CDR3 nucleotide sequence: TGTGCCAGCAGTTCGACAGGGTTCGTCTCACCCCTCCACTTT. It is translated as CASSSTGFVSPLHF. The chain recombines TRBV27 with TRBJ1-6; TRBD1 matches at 7 bases. Germline CDR1 MNHEY, CDR2 SMNVEV (reference sequence). The CDR3 is 14 residues long. Trimming removed 4 bases from V and 10 bases from J; junction bases left unmatched: 7.

This clone has more than one count but fewer than ten. The CDR3 reads CASRTGQANEKLFF. The DNA of the CDR3 is TGTGCCAGCCGCACAGGTCAGGCTAATGAAAAACTGTTTTTT. The chain couples TRBV28 to TRBJ1-4, with D perhaps matching TRBD1 (5 bases). Germline-derived CDR1 and CDR2 are MDHEN and SYDVKM. With 8 bases removed from V and 3 bases from J, the gap between germline ends came to 13 bases. The CDR3 length is 14 residues.

The chain carries TRBV15 and TRBJ2-2; D remains unclear. The CDR3 length is 13 residues. The V and J ends lost 4 bases and 7 bases respectively, with 10 bases between them. The germline CDR1 and CDR2 sequences are LNHNV and YYDKDF (reference sequence). The CDR3 is CATSIIVRGELFF. CDR3 nucleotide sequence: TGTGCCACCAGCATCATAGTGCGCGGGGAGCTGTTTTTT.

The chain carries TRBV5-4 and TRBJ2-1, with a tentative D call TRBD2 (6 bases). Germline V gene data show CDR1 as SGHNT and CDR2 as YYREEE (reference sequence). Trimming pared 7 bases from V and 10 bases from J, leaving 21 bases between. This CDR3 has 14 amino acids. The CDR3 DNA reads as TGTGCCAGCGCAGCCGGAACTAGCCAATGGGAGCAGTTCTTC. It yields the protein CASAAGTSQWEQFF.